A selection of T cell receptor beta chains follows, all from one sample in a study of liver allograft versus peripheral blood T cells. TCRdb fed the reads into MiXCR, producing one record per CDR3 protein. The data show approximately 8,600 distinct CDR3 sequences, over 15% seen once. Receptors were obtained from a human patient who had a liver transplant. The graft donor may account for some of the T cells. CDR3s include the opening cysteine and the closing phenylalanine or tryptophan. Each record gives: V gene, D gene, J gene, clone size, CDR3 DNA, CDR3 protein. A D gene is named only where the DNA matches it firmly. Clone sizes are given selectively: once, few, many, or a class where the clone is expanded.

V: TRBV6-5
D: NA
J: TRBJ2-7
size: many
DNA: TGTGCCAGCAGTTACTCAGGGCCAGGGTCCGGGGAGCAGTACTTC
CDR3: CASSYSGPGSGEQYF

V: TRBV20-1
D: NA
J: TRBJ1-4
size: NA
DNA: TGCAGTGCTAGTCTGGCCCAGAGCGCGGGTGACAAACTGTTTTTT
CDR3: CSASLAQSAGDKLFF

V: TRBV6-2/TRBV6-3
D: NA
J: TRBJ1-1
size: medium-sized
DNA: TGTGCCAGCACCCTCCGGGGATACACTGAAGCTTTCTTT
CDR3: CASTLRGYTEAFF

V: TRBV9
D: NA
J: TRBJ2-3
size: many
DNA: TGTGCCAGCAGCGTACAGGGGACAGATACGCAGTATTTT
CDR3: CASSVQGTDTQYF

V: TRBV6-5
D: TRBD1
J: TRBJ1-5
size: medium-sized
DNA: TGTGCCAGCAGTTACGGGACAGGGAGCAATCAGCCCCAGCATTTT
CDR3: CASSYGTGSNQPQHF

V: TRBV28
D: NA
J: TRBJ2-7
size: medium-sized
DNA: TGTGCCAGCGGGGCAGGGGCAAGCTACGAGCAGTACTTC
CDR3: CASGAGASYEQYF

V: TRBV6-1
D: NA
J: TRBJ1-2
size: medium-sized
DNA: TGTGCCAGCAGTGAATGGCAGGGAGACTATGGCTACACCTTC
CDR3: CASSEWQGDYGYTF

V: TRBV6-5
D: TRBD1
J: TRBJ2-2
size: few
DNA: TGTGCCAGCAGCCAGAGTACAGGGGTCGGGGACACCGGGGAGCTGTTTTTT
CDR3: CASSQSTGVGDTGELFF

V: TRBV6-1
D: TRBD2
J: TRBJ2-3
size: NA
DNA: TGTGCCAGCAGCCGCGGGGGGGAGGCAGATACGCAGTATTTT
CDR3: CASSRGGEADTQYF

V: TRBV15
D: NA
J: TRBJ1-1
size: medium-sized
DNA: TGTGCCACCAGCAGAGCGGGGGGGGACACTGAAGCTTTCTTT
CDR3: CATSRAGGDTEAFF

V: TRBV5-4
D: NA
J: TRBJ2-3
size: few
DNA: TGTGCCAGCAGCTTGGGTGCAGACCCCTCGGTGTATACGCAGTATTTT
CDR3: CASSLGADPSVYTQYF

V: TRBV7-2
D: TRBD1
J: TRBJ1-5
size: few
DNA: TGTGCCAGCAGCCAAACGGGACAGGGGAGGCAGCCCCAGCATTTT
CDR3: CASSQTGQGRQPQHF

V: TRBV7-2
D: TRBD1
J: TRBJ1-2
size: medium-sized
DNA: TGTGCCAGCAGCCGCGACAGGGTTCGAGGCTACACCTTC
CDR3: CASSRDRVRGYTF

V: TRBV12-3/TRBV12-4
D: NA
J: TRBJ2-7
size: NA
DNA: TGTGCCAGCAGCCTCCAGGGGTATGGATCCTACGAGCAGTACTTC
CDR3: CASSLQGYGSYEQYF

V: TRBV6-1
D: NA
J: TRBJ1-1
size: medium-sized
DNA: TGTGCCAGCAGTGCCGGAGGCACTGAAGCTTTCTTT
CDR3: CASSAGGTEAFF

V: TRBV18
D: NA
J: TRBJ1-5
size: medium-sized
DNA: TGTGCCAGCTCACCAGGGCCACCGGTACAGCCCCAGCATTTT
CDR3: CASSPGPPVQPQHF

V: TRBV5-6
D: NA
J: TRBJ2-7
size: few
DNA: TGTGCCAGCAGCCGCCTTGGGTCCAGCCCTCTTTTCTACGAGCAGTACTTC
CDR3: CASSRLGSSPLFYEQYF

V: TRBV20-1
D: NA
J: TRBJ1-6
size: many
DNA: TGCAGTGCCCAAGGGACGGGGGATTCACCCCTCCACTTT
CDR3: CSAQGTGDSPLHF

V: TRBV6-2/TRBV6-3
D: NA
J: TRBJ1-5
size: medium-sized
DNA: TGTGCCAGCAGTTACCTCCCGGGACATGGGGATCAGCCCCAGCATTTT
CDR3: CASSYLPGHGDQPQHF

V: TRBV11-2
D: NA
J: TRBJ1-6
size: NA
DNA: TGTGCCAGCAGCTTCCAACAGGGAGGTTCACCCCTCCACTTT
CDR3: CASSFQQGGSPLHF

V: TRBV5-4
D: TRBD2
J: TRBJ2-3
size: few
DNA: TGTGCCAGCAGCTCGGGAGGGAGACTAGAAGTCCCTTCGCAGTATTTT
CDR3: CASSSGGRLEVPSQYF

V: TRBV11-2
D: TRBD1
J: TRBJ1-1
size: NA
DNA: TGTGCCAGCCTATTCCGCCGGGACAGGGGAGGGAGGAACACTGAAGCTTTCTTT
CDR3: CASLFRRDRGGRNTEAFF

V: TRBV20-1
D: NA
J: TRBJ1-1
size: many
DNA: TGCAGTGCTACCCAGGGAAGGGGCACTGAAGCTTTCTTT
CDR3: CSATQGRGTEAFF

V: TRBV2
D: TRBD1
J: TRBJ1-2
size: NA
DNA: TGTGCCAGCAGGATACAGGGGTATGGCTACACCTTC
CDR3: CASRIQGYGYTF

V: TRBV3-1
D: NA
J: TRBJ1-2
size: few
DNA: TGTGCCAGCAGCCGCGAAGCGGGTAATGGCTACACCTTC
CDR3: CASSREAGNGYTF

V: TRBV6-1
D: NA
J: TRBJ2-2
size: NA
DNA: TGTGCCAGCAGTTACTCGAGGGGGGGGCCTAACACCGGGGAGCTGTTTTTT
CDR3: CASSYSRGGPNTGELFF

V: TRBV5-5
D: NA
J: TRBJ2-7
size: NA
DNA: TGTGCCAGCAGCTTGTTGACGGATTCCTACGAGCAGTACTTC
CDR3: CASSLLTDSYEQYF

V: TRBV10-3
D: NA
J: TRBJ1-2
size: medium-sized
DNA: TGTGCCATCAGTGAGTCGGGGAGGCTAAGGGTGGGGCCCTATGGCTACACCTTC
CDR3: CAISESGRLRVGPYGYTF

V: TRBV11-2
D: TRBD1
J: TRBJ2-1
size: once
DNA: TGTGCCAGCAAGAAATTCCGGGACAGCCCTTACAATGAGCAGTTCTTC
CDR3: CASKKFRDSPYNEQFF

V: TRBV7-3
D: NA
J: TRBJ2-7
size: NA
DNA: TGTGCCAGCAGCTTAACTGGGACTGGTCCCTACGAGCAGTACTTC
CDR3: CASSLTGTGPYEQYF

V: TRBV7-2
D: NA
J: TRBJ2-3
size: NA
DNA: TGTGCCAGCAGCCCCGGAGGGCTGCCAGATACGCAGTATTTT
CDR3: CASSPGGLPDTQYF

V: TRBV20-1
D: NA
J: TRBJ1-1
size: medium-sized
DNA: TGCAGTGCTAGCCCCGCAGGAGGGCCTGAAGCTTTCTTT
CDR3: CSASPAGGPEAFF

V: TRBV7-2
D: NA
J: TRBJ1-3
size: medium-sized
DNA: TGTGCCAGCAGCACGCAAGGGGGGAACACCATATATTTT
CDR3: CASSTQGGNTIYF

V: TRBV12-3/TRBV12-4
D: TRBD1
J: TRBJ1-4
size: medium-sized
DNA: TGTGCCAGCAGTTTTGGTGGGACAGGGGGTGAAAAACTGTTTTTT
CDR3: CASSFGGTGGEKLFF

V: TRBV19
D: NA
J: TRBJ2-7
size: medium-sized
DNA: TGTGCCAGTAGTCCATGGAGAAGGCAGGGGTACGACGAGCAGTACTTC
CDR3: CASSPWRRQGYDEQYF

V: TRBV20-1
D: NA
J: TRBJ1-2
size: medium-sized
DNA: TGCAGTGCAGGGAAAGCAAACTATGGCTACACCTTC
CDR3: CSAGKANYGYTF

V: TRBV7-9
D: NA
J: TRBJ1-6
size: NA
DNA: TGTGCCAGCAGCCCCCGAGGGGATTCACCCCTCCACTTT
CDR3: CASSPRGDSPLHF

V: TRBV20-1
D: NA
J: TRBJ1-2
size: NA
DNA: TGCAGTGCTAGACTAAGTGGGGGCGGGGGAGGCTACACCTTC
CDR3: CSARLSGGGGGYTF

V: TRBV24-1
D: NA
J: TRBJ1-1
size: medium-sized
DNA: TGTGCCACCAGTGATGGGGAAAGCGCCGGGGGGTGTGAAGCTTTCTTT
CDR3: CATSDGESAGGCEAFF

V: TRBV6-5
D: TRBD1
J: TRBJ1-5
size: NA
DNA: TGCGCCAGCAGCCGGGACAGGGGGCTCGGGAGCAATCAGCCCCAGCATTTT
CDR3: CASSRDRGLGSNQPQHF

V: TRBV7-9
D: NA
J: TRBJ1-1
size: many
DNA: TGTGCCAGCAGCTTAGCGCTGGGGTTGAACACTGAAGCTTTCTTT
CDR3: CASSLALGLNTEAFF

V: TRBV3-1
D: TRBD2
J: TRBJ2-1
size: many
DNA: TGTGCCAGCAGCCCGGGACTAGCTAGCTCCTACAATGAGCAGTTCTTC
CDR3: CASSPGLASSYNEQFF